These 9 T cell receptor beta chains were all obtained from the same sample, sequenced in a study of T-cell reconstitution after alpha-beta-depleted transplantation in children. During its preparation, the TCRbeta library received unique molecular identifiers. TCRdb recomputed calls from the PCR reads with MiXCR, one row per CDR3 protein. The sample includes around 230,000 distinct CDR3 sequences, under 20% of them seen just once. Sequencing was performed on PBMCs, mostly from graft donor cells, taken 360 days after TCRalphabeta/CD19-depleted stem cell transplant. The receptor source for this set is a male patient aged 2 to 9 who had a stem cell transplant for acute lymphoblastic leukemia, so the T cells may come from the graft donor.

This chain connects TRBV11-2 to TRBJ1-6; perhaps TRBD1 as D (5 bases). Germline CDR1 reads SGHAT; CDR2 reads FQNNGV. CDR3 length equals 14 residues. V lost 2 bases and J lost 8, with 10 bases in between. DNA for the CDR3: TGTGCCAGCAGCTTATACAGGCTTGATTCACCCCTCCACTTT. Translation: CASSLYRLDSPLHF.

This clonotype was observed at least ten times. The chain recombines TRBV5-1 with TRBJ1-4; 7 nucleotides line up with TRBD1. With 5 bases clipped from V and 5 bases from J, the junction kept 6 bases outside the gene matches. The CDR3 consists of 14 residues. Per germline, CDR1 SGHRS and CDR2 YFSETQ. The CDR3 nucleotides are TGCGCCAGCAGACCGGACAGGAAGAATGAAAAACTGTTTTTT. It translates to CASRPDRKNEKLFF.

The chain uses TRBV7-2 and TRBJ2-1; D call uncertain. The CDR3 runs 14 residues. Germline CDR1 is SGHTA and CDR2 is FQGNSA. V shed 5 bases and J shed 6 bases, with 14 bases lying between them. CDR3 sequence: CASSSRSIANEQFF. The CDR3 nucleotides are TGTGCCAGCAGCAGCCGCTCCATTGCCAATGAGCAGTTCTTC.

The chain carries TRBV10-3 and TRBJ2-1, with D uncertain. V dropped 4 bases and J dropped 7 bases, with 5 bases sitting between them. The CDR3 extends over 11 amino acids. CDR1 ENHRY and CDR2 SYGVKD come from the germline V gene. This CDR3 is CAISAENEQFF. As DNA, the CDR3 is TGTGCCATCAGTGCTGAAAATGAGCAGTTCTTC.

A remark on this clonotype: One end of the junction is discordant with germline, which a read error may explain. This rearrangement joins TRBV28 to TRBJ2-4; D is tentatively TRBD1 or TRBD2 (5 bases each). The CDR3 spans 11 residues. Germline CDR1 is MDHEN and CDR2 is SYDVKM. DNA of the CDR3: TGTGCCAGCAGTCGCACTCGGGACCAGGACTTC. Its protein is CASSRTRDQDF. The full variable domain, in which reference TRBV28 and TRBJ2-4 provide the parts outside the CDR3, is DVKVTQSSRYLVKRTGEKVFLECVQDMDHENMFWYRQDPGLGLRLIYFSYDVKMKEKGDIPEGYSVSREKKERFSLILESASTNQTSMYLCASSRTRDQDFGAGTRLSVL.

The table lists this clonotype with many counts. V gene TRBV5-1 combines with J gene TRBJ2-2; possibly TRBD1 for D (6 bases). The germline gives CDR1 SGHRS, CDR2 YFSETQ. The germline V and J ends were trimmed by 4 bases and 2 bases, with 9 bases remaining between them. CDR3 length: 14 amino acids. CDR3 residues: CASSGGQNTGELFF. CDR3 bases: TGCGCCAGCAGCGGGGGACAAAACACCGGGGAGCTGTTTTTT.

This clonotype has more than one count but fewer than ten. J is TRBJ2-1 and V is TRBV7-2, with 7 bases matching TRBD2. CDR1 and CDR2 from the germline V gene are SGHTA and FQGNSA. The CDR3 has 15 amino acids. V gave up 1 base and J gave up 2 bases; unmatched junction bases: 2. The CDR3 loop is CASSLGSGTYNEQFF. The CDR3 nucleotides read TGTGCCAGCAGCTTAGGCAGCGGGACCTACAATGAGCAGTTCTTC.

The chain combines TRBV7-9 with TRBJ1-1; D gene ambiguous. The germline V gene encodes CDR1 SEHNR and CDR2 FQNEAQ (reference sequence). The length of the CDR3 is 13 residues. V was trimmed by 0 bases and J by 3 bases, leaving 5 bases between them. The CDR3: CASSLALDTEAFF. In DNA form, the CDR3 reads TGTGCCAGCAGCTTAGCATTGGACACTGAAGCTTTCTTT.

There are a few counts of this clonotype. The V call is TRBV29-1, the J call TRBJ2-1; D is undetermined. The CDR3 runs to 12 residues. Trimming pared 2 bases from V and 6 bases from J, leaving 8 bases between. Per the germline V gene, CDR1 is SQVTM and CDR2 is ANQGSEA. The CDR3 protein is CSVELLGNEQFF. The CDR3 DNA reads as TGCAGCGTTGAACTCCTCGGCAATGAGCAGTTCTTC.